This TCR beta chain is from a study of blood T cells in healthy people across ages. A second PCR, run for roughly 7 to 11 cycles, used a sample-barcoded 5' primer plus a J-beta primer mix. Each cDNA molecule, via a template-switch adaptor with 12 random nucleotides, was tagged. TCRdb re-analysed the 5' RACE reads in MiXCR, keeping a single row per CDR3 protein. The sample contains roughly 1,500,000 distinct CDR3 sequences, around 39% of which appear only once. General observations from the study: The long-lived group displayed more naive CD4+ cells, plus higher diversity, than the aged donors did.

Trimming took off 2 bases at V and 2 bases at J, with 8 bases between the two ends. Per the germline V gene, CDR1 is KGHDR and CDR2 is SFDVKD. This CDR3 region has 14 residues. Per sample, a minimum of 6.5 million PBMCs were isolated. Note on this clonotype: Its antigen is not known.

This sequence joins TRBV24-1 and TRBJ2-5; TRBD2 might be the D (6 bases). This TCR was recovered from a woman younger than 30 in good health. The sample was blood. Here the CDR3 DNA reads TGTGCCACCAGTGATTATAGCGGACAAGAGACCCAGTACTTC. It yields the protein CATSDYSGQETQYF.